The 8 T cell receptor beta chains presented below share a single source sample, sequenced in a study of T-cell reconstitution after alpha-beta-depleted transplantation in children. Researchers prepared the TCRbeta library using unique molecular identifiers, the study reports. TCRdb independently ran MiXCR on the PCR reads; one entry per CDR3 protein. The table shows fewer than 750,000 distinct CDR3 sequences, with 23% occurring only once. Specimen: PBMCs, mostly from graft donor cells, collected 360 days after TCRalphabeta/CD19-depleted stem cell transplant. The receptors originated from a boy less than two years old who had a stem cell transplant for acute myeloid leukemia, so the T cells may come from the graft donor.

The chain recombines TRBV20-1 with TRBJ2-1; the D is unclear. Trimming removed 1 base from V and 5 bases from J, with 15 bases in between. This CDR3 comprises 15 residues. Germline-derived CDR1 and CDR2 are DFQATT and SNEGSKA (reference sequence). In nucleotides, the CDR3 is TGCAGTGCTAGAGCCGTCGAAATAGGAAACAATGAGCAGTTCTTC. Amino acids: CSARAVEIGNNEQFF.

This clonotype was picked up a small number of times. The chain is built from TRBV5-5 and TRBJ2-1, with TRBD1 matching over 7 bases. The germline V gene encodes CDR1 SGHKS and CDR2 YYEKEE (reference sequence). The CDR3 consists of 15 residues. With 4 bases clipped from V and 4 bases from J, the junction kept 8 bases outside the gene matches. The CDR3 DNA reads as TGTGCCAGCAGCCCCGACAGGGTTCCTTACAATGAGCAGTTCTTC. Translated: CASSPDRVPYNEQFF. The full variable domain, completed using reference TRBV5-5 and TRBJ2-1, is DAGVTQSPTHLIKTRGQQVTLRCSPISGHKSVSWYQQVLGQGPQFIFQYYEKEERGRGNFPDRFSARQFPNYSSELNVNALLLGDSALYLCASSPDRVPYNEQFFGPGTRLTVL.

This clonotype was seen just once. The chain has TRBV11-2 and TRBJ2-2; TRBD2 might be the D (6 bases). The CDR3 has 19 residues. Germline V gene data show CDR1 as SGHAT and CDR2 as FQNNGV. V shed 2 bases and J shed 0 bases, with 19 bases lying between them. The CDR3 DNA reads as TGTGCCAGCAGCTTATACGCCCTGAGCGGGCTCTCGAACACCGGGGAGCTGTTTTTT. It codes for CASSLYALSGLSNTGELFF.

V usage is TRBV6-1 and J usage is TRBJ2-1; D may match TRBD1 or TRBD2 (5 bases each). CDR3 length: 15 amino acids. Trimming left V 6 bases short and J 8 bases short, with 20 bases between. CDR1 and CDR2 (germline): MNHNS, SASEGT. The DNA for the CDR3 is TGTGCCAGCAGACCCCCGGGACGGACTCGCCATGAGCAGTTCTTC. Translating gives CASRPPGRTRHEQFF.

The J gene is TRBJ2-7, the V gene TRBV12-3 or TRBV12-4; 7 nucleotides align to TRBD1. J was trimmed by 4 bases and V by 5 bases; bases with no gene match: 11. The CDR3 has 15 residues. DNA of the CDR3: TGTGCCAGCAGTCCCACGACAGGGCAAGGATACGAGCAGTACTTC. Translating gives CASSPTTGQGYEQYF.

This clonotype was detected a few times. CDR3 amino acids: CATSRVRASGGAEREQFF. For the CDR3, the DNA is TGTGCCACCAGCAGAGTGAGGGCTAGCGGGGGGGCCGAAAGAGAGCAGTTCTTC. This rearrangement joins TRBV15 to TRBJ2-1, with 12 bases matching TRBD2. This CDR3 contains 18 residues. V dropped 1 base and J dropped 10; count of bases not matched to a gene: 14. Germline V gives CDR1 LNHNV, CDR2 YYDKDF (reference sequence).

This clonotype was observed a few times. The chain employs TRBV7-2 and TRBJ2-2; D ambiguous. This CDR3 is built from 14 residues. Germline V gives CDR1 SGHTA, CDR2 FQGNSA. The V end was cut by 0 bases, the J end by 5 bases, with 7 bases between. The CDR3, as DNA: TGTGCCAGCAGCTTAGCTTCCCTGACCGGGGAGCTGTTTTTT. It encodes CASSLASLTGELFF.

This clonotype occurred a few times. The chain is built from TRBV6-2 or TRBV6-3 and TRBJ2-3; TRBD2 matches 8 bases. Germline CDR1 MNHEY, CDR2 SVGEGT. With V trimmed by 5 bases and J by 4 bases, 8 bases remained unmatched. This CDR3 has 15 amino acids. The CDR3 region is CASSILGLAADTQYF. Here the CDR3 DNA reads TGTGCCAGCAGTATCCTCGGACTAGCTGCAGATACGCAGTATTTT.